This T cell receptor (beta chain) was recorded in a study of PD-L1 blockade in urothelial cancer. The CDR3 runs 12 residues. Germline lookup yields CDR1 MDHEN and CDR2 SYDVKM. V was trimmed by 4 bases and J by 2 bases, leaving 5 bases between them. The protocol was immunoSEQ multiplex PCR, while the TCRdb copy is restricted to in-frame clones and leaves out a portion. The data contain 75,000 to 95,000 clones, around nine tenths of them seen just once; the ten biggest clones take up around a tenth. Sequenced here: PBMCs, sampled around atezolizumab (anti-PD-L1) treatment. J is TRBJ1-2 and V is TRBV28, with D hard to call. The sequence came from a man aged 55 to 70 with urothelial cancer. CDR3 residues: CASSSGNYGYTF. In DNA form, the CDR3 reads TGTGCCAGCAGTTCAGGAAACTATGGCTACACCTTC.